These 21 T cell receptor beta chains share one sample of origin, sequenced in a study of graft-versus-host responses after intestinal transplantation. These receptors lack a known antigen. Measured with immunoSEQ multiplex PCR; TCRdb has only the in-frame clones, and not every one. The table has about 150,000 clones, roughly 91% seen once. The specimen was unstimulated CD4+ T cells sorted from spleen or lymph node cells, collected before intestinal transplant. All receptors come from a human donor who received an intestinal transplant.

This clone came up a few times. The rearrangement uses TRBV5-1 and TRBJ2-6, with TRBD2 identical over 7 bases. Looked up from germline, CDR1 is SGHRS and CDR2 is YFSETQ. V shed 6 bases and J 4 bases; nucleotides not matched to a gene: 10. The CDR3 is 16 residues long. CDR3 amino acids: CASTSGGEWGANVLTF. The CDR3 DNA reads TGCGCCAGCACTAGCGGAGGGGAGTGGGGGGCCAACGTCCTGACTTTC.

This chain connects TRBV27 to TRBJ2-3, with 10 bases fitting TRBD1. This CDR3 has 16 amino acids. V dropped 4 bases and J dropped 2; count of bases not matched to a gene: 6. The V gene's germline CDR1 is MNHEY and CDR2 SMNVEV (reference sequence). In nucleotides, the CDR3 is TGTGCCAGCAGTTCCTGGGACAGGGGTCTCACAGATACGCAGTATTTT. Its protein is CASSSWDRGLTDTQYF.

The V gene is TRBV11-2, the J gene TRBJ2-6; 8 bases align to TRBD1. Losses at the gene ends were 4 bases for V and 2 bases for J; bases not matched to a gene: 13. The CDR3 length is 19 residues. Germline lookup yields CDR1 SGHAT and CDR2 FQNNGV. The CDR3 here is CASSSGRGDRRAGANVLTF. CDR3 nucleotides: TGTGCCAGCAGCTCCGGTAGGGGGGACAGGCGAGCTGGGGCCAACGTCCTGACTTTC.

This chain uses TRBV7-8 with TRBJ1-3; D gene unclear. Trimming removed 5 bases at V and 0 bases at J, with 11 bases between. From germline, CDR1 is SGHVS and CDR2 FQNEAQ. CDR3 length: 15 residues. CDR3 loop: CASSPRAVSGNTIYF. The CDR3 DNA reads TGTGCCAGCAGCCCTAGGGCGGTCTCTGGAAACACCATATATTTT.

A remark on this clone: A read error may account for a junction end that differs from germline. The chain employs TRBV10-3 and TRBJ2-3; D uncertain. Germline CDR1 is ENHRY and CDR2 is SYGVKD. The CDR3 runs to 11 residues. The chain's CDR3 is CAISDGAEVHF. The CDR3 DNA follows: TGTGCCATCAGTGATGGCGCTGAGGTCCATTTT.

The chain employs TRBV27 and TRBJ2-1; 14 positions match TRBD2. V was pared by 7 bases and J by 1 base, with 12 bases of the junction left unmatched. The CDR3 extends over 19 amino acids. Germline V CDR1 and CDR2: MNHEY, SMNVEV (reference sequence). The CDR3 loop reads CASIPGLAGGPTSYNEQFF. CDR3 in DNA: TGTGCCAGCATTCCAGGACTAGCGGGAGGTCCGACATCCTACAATGAGCAGTTCTTC.

The chain employs TRBV4-3 and TRBJ2-1; either TRBD1 or TRBD2 may fit D (5 bases each). The CDR3 runs 16 residues. CDR1 LGHNA and CDR2 YSLEER come from the germline V gene. V lost 2 bases to trimming and J lost 9 bases, with 20 bases between them. CDR3 bases: TGCGCCAGCAGCCAAAGGAGTATCAGGGAGTGGAGTGAGCAGTTCTTC. Translated: CASSQRSIREWSEQFF.

CDR3 in DNA: TGTGCCAGCAGCTTGGTAGCGGACTCCTACAATGAGCAGTTCTTC. This sequence encodes CASSLVADSYNEQFF. The rearrangement links TRBV5-6 to TRBJ2-1; D may be TRBD2 (6 bases). This CDR3 is 15 amino acids long. Germline CDR1 reads SGHDT; CDR2 reads YYEEEE. Trimming removed 0 bases from V and 0 bases from J, with 7 bases in between.

V gene TRBV7-9 combines with J gene TRBJ1-3; TRBD1 aligns across 7 bases. This CDR3 has 18 residues. Germline lookup yields CDR1 SEHNR and CDR2 FQNEAQ (reference sequence). Losses at the gene ends were 2 bases for V and 3 bases for J; bases not matched to a gene: 13. Written as DNA, the CDR3 is TGTGCCAGCAGCTTAATCACCGGACAGGACGTTTATGGAAACACCATATATTTT. This encodes CASSLITGQDVYGNTIYF.

The rearrangement uses TRBV18 and TRBJ2-5; the D gene is possibly TRBD1 (6 bases). This CDR3 spans 16 amino acids. Looked up from germline, CDR1 is KGHSH and CDR2 is LQKENI. Trimming removed 3 bases at V and 1 base at J, with 15 bases between. CDR3 sequence (DNA): TGTGCCAGCTCACCTCGGGGTCGGACAGTCCAAGAGACCCAGTACTTC. This codes for CASSPRGRTVQETQYF.

The chain combines TRBV25-1 with TRBJ1-6, with D tentatively TRBD1 (5 bases). The CDR3 totals 14 residues. Germline-derived CDR1 and CDR2 are MGHDK and SYGVNS. The V end lost 5 bases, the J end lost 7 bases, and 12 bases lay between the germline ends. In nucleotides, the CDR3 is TGTGCCAGCAGTCCCGGGACTAACAATTCACCCCTCCACTTT. Its protein is CASSPGTNNSPLHF. Combining the CDR3 with reference TRBV25-1 and TRBJ1-6 gives the whole variable domain EADIYQTPRYLVIGTGKKITLECSQTMGHDKMYWYQQDPGMELHLIHYSYGVNSTEKGDLSSESTVSRIRTEHFPLTLESARPSHTSQYLCASSPGTNNSPLHFGNGTRLTVT.

CDR3 in amino acids: CASSSFTNRGGNTIYF. In nucleotides, the CDR3 is TGTGCCAGCAGCTCCTTCACGAACCGGGGAGGAAACACCATATATTTT. V usage is TRBV7-2 and J usage is TRBJ1-3; D not certain. The CDR3 contains 16 residues. V dropped 4 bases and J dropped 4 bases, with 17 bases sitting between them. Germline CDR1 reads SGHTA; CDR2 reads FQGNSA.

V and J are TRBV6-6 and TRBJ2-7, with no clear D. Germline assignment: CDR1 MNHNY and CDR2 SVGAGI (reference sequence). This CDR3 is 12 amino acids long. With 6 bases removed from V and 0 bases from J, the gap between germline ends came to 6 bases. CDR3: CASRDSSYEQYF. CDR3 nucleotides: TGTGCCAGCAGGGATAGCTCCTACGAGCAGTACTTC.

The chain is built from TRBV19 and TRBJ2-6; 11 bases line up with TRBD2. J gave up 2 bases and V 0 bases, and 3 bases lay outside the gene matches. The CDR3 is 18 residues long. Germline V lookup: CDR1 LNHDA, CDR2 SQIVND (reference sequence). CDR3 in amino acids: CASSIDLAGGTGANVLTF. The CDR3 DNA is TGTGCCAGTAGTATAGATCTAGCGGGAGGAACTGGGGCCAACGTCCTGACTTTC. Full variable domain (rest looked up from reference TRBV19 and TRBJ2-6): DGGITQSPKYLFRKEGQNVTLSCEQNLNHDAMYWYRQDPGQGLRLIYYSQIVNDFQKGDIAEGYSVSREKKESFPLTVTSAQKNPTAFYLCASSIDLAGGTGANVLTFGAGSRLTVL.

The chain has TRBV27 and TRBJ1-4; D may be TRBD1 (6 bases). V was clipped by 5 bases and J by 6 bases, with 16 bases between them. Germline CDR1 MNHEY, CDR2 SMNVEV (reference sequence). The CDR3 contains 15 residues. The DNA for the CDR3 is TGTGCCAGCAGTATCCGGGGGCGTCGTGATGAAAAACTGTTTTTT. Translated, it gives CASSIRGRRDEKLFF. Full variable domain (outside the CDR3, taken from reference TRBV27 and TRBJ1-4): EAQVTQNPRYLITVTGKKLTVTCSQNMNHEYMSWYRQDPGLGLRQIYYSMNVEVTDKGDVPEGYKVSRKEKRNFPLILESPSPNQTSLYFCASSIRGRRDEKLFFGSGTQLSVL.

The chain recombines TRBV6-1 with TRBJ2-7; 10 nucleotides align to TRBD1. Germline assignment: CDR1 MNHNS and CDR2 SASEGT. The trim removed 5 bases at V and 2 bases at J, leaving 3 bases unmatched. The CDR3 loop spans 14 amino acids. CDR3 amino acids: CASSRQGAAYEQYF. The CDR3 nucleotides are TGTGCCAGCAGTCGACAGGGGGCGGCCTACGAGCAGTACTTC.

This rearrangement joins TRBV14 to TRBJ2-6, with 9 bases fitting TRBD1. Germline CDR1 and CDR2: SGHDN and FVKESK. Trimming at V came to 4 bases and at J to 4 bases, leaving 11 bases not matched to a gene. CDR3 size: 18 residues. CDR3 sequence: CASSRGTGSGLGANVLTF. In DNA, the CDR3 is TGTGCCAGCAGCCGCGGGACAGGGTCGGGTCTGGGGGCCAACGTCCTGACTTTC.

This clone was detected only once. The chain has TRBV4-3 and TRBJ2-7; D tentatively fits TRBD1 or TRBD2 (5 bases each). The CDR3 spans 16 residues. Germline V gene data show CDR1 as LGHNA and CDR2 as YSLEER. V was trimmed by 0 bases and J by 2 bases, leaving 14 bases between them. The CDR3: CASSQDRGGLAYEQYF. Written as DNA, the CDR3 is TGCGCCAGCAGCCAAGATCGGGGCGGGTTGGCCTACGAGCAGTACTTC.

The chain couples TRBV5-5 to TRBJ2-5; D is unclear. Trimming left V 4 bases short and J 2 bases short, with 9 bases between. The germline gives CDR1 SGHKS, CDR2 YYEKEE (reference sequence). This CDR3 contains 13 residues. The CDR3 spells CASSRVTQETQYF. CDR3 nucleotide sequence: TGTGCCAGCAGCCGGGTGACGCAAGAGACCCAGTACTTC.

The chain joins TRBV28 to TRBJ1-1, with D unresolved. Trimming removed 5 bases from V and 2 bases from J, with 3 bases in between. The germline gives CDR1 MDHEN, CDR2 SYDVKM. This CDR3 comprises 11 residues. CDR3 nucleotide sequence: TGTGCCAGCAGTATAAACACTGAAGCTTTCTTT. This translates into CASSINTEAFF.

The J gene is TRBJ2-2, the V gene TRBV18; possible D gene TRBD1, 6 bases. V was cut by 3 bases and J by 6 bases, with 14 bases left in between. The CDR3 consists of 15 residues. Germline assignment: CDR1 KGHSH and CDR2 LQKENI. CDR3 sequence (DNA): TGTGCCAGCTCACCTTTAGGACAGTACGCCGGGGAGCTGTTTTTT. This sequence encodes CASSPLGQYAGELFF.